Below are 8 T cell receptor beta chains sequenced from a single sample in a study of T-cell reconstitution after alpha-beta-depleted transplantation in children. The library targeted TCRbeta and was prepared with unique molecular identifiers. MiXCR, applied by TCRdb to the PCR reads, yields one record per CDR3 protein. The repertoire holds about 540,000 distinct CDR3 sequences, with 25% to 30% as singletons. The source was PBMCs, collected before TCRalphabeta/CD19-depleted stem cell transplant. Every receptor here comes from a boy less than two years old with Wiskott-Aldrich syndrome, due to receive a stem cell transplant.

The rearrangement joins TRBV28 to TRBJ2-7, with a weak D call TRBD2 (7 bases). This CDR3 contains 14 residues. Trimming took off 7 bases at V and 4 bases at J, with 17 bases between the two ends. CDR1 MDHEN and CDR2 SYDVKM come from the germline V gene. CDR3 region: CASNRGGGSYEQYF. CDR3 in DNA: TGTGCCAGCAACCGCGGGGGCGGGAGTTACGAGCAGTACTTC. Full variable domain (rest looked up from reference TRBV28 and TRBJ2-7): DVKVTQSSRYLVKRTGEKVFLECVQDMDHENMFWYRQDPGLGLRLIYFSYDVKMKEKGDIPEGYSVSREKKERFSLILESASTNQTSMYLCASNRGGGSYEQYFGPGTRLTVT.

This chain joins TRBV5-1 and TRBJ2-1, with unresolved D. V was clipped by 0 bases and J by 5 bases, with 9 bases between them. The CDR3 has 14 residues. Germline V CDR1 and CDR2: SGHRS, YFSETQ. The CDR3 spells CASSLGPGNNEQFF. CDR3 nucleotide sequence: TGCGCCAGCAGCTTGGGACCAGGTAACAATGAGCAGTTCTTC. The full variable domain, in which reference TRBV5-1 and TRBJ2-1 provide the parts outside the CDR3, is KAGVTQTPRYLIKTRGQQVTLSCSPISGHRSVSWYQQTPGQGLQFLFEYFSETQRNKGNFPGRFSGRQFSNSRSEMNVSTLELGDSALYLCASSLGPGNNEQFFGPGTRLTVL.

The rearrangement uses TRBV5-1 and TRBJ2-5; D might be TRBD2 (5 bases). Germline V gene lookup returns CDR1 SGHRS and CDR2 YFSETQ. V was shortened by 0 bases and J by 4 bases, with 19 bases between the two germline ends. The CDR3 is 17 amino acids. For the CDR3, the DNA is TGCGCCAGCAGCTTGGCCTTGGCTAGCCCCTGGGGAGAGACCCAGTACTTC. Amino acids: CASSLALASPWGETQYF.

This sequence joins TRBV29-1 and TRBJ2-7; TRBD1 matches 8 bases. Trimming removed 2 bases from V and 5 bases from J; junction bases left unmatched: 2. Germline lookup yields CDR1 SQVTM and CDR2 ANQGSEA. There are 12 residues in the CDR3. As DNA, the CDR3 is TGCAGCGTTGAAAGGACAGGGCACGAGCAGTACTTC. It specifies CSVERTGHEQYF.

The chain combines TRBV9 with TRBJ2-7; D is perhaps TRBD1 or TRBD2 (5 bases each). This CDR3 is built from 15 residues. V lost 4 bases and J lost 2, with 16 bases in between. Germline assignment: CDR1 SGDLS and CDR2 YYNGEE. This CDR3 reads CASSPAPGPPYEQYF. The CDR3, as DNA: TGTGCCAGCAGCCCCGCCCCGGGACCCCCCTACGAGCAGTACTTC.

In this sample, this clonotype turned up a few times. The CDR3 bases are TGCGCCAGCAGCTTGGCCAGCGAGGATACGCAGTATTTT. Residues: CASSLASEDTQYF. This chain uses TRBV5-1 with TRBJ2-3, with D unclear. The germline V gene has CDR1 SGHRS and CDR2 YFSETQ. The V end lost 0 bases, the J end lost 6 bases, and 8 bases lay between the germline ends. The CDR3 is made up of 13 amino acids.

This rearrangement joins TRBV9 to TRBJ2-1; D is unclear. The CDR3 is made up of 12 amino acids. The germline gives CDR1 SGDLS, CDR2 YYNGEE. V lost 3 bases and J 8 bases, leaving 9 bases between the germline ends. The CDR3 region has the DNA TGTGCCAGCAGCGCGTGGAAGTATGAGCAGTTCTTC. Its protein product is CASSAWKYEQFF.

A few counts support this clonotype. The genes are TRBV12-3 or TRBV12-4 and TRBJ2-5, with 9 bases identical to TRBD2. This CDR3 spans 19 amino acids. J gave up 2 bases and V 2 bases, and 15 bases lay outside the gene matches. The CDR3 DNA sequence: TGTGCCAGCAGTTTATGGCCGGCGGGAGGGGGTTTAGGTCAAGAGACCCAGTACTTC. Encoded protein: CASSLWPAGGGLGQETQYF.